This T cell receptor beta chain derives from a study of early T cells in non-severe SARS-CoV-2 infection. For the study at large: From unsorted whole blood, bulk RNA was sequenced, and the chains remained unpaired.

TCRdb itself ran the 5' RACE reads through MiXCR, one entry per CDR3 protein. The profile shows 70,000 or so distinct CDR3 sequences, about 11% of them singletons. Between the trimmed V and J ends, which lost 2 bases and 3 bases, there was a span of 8 bases. The CDR3 has 13 amino acids. Per the germline V gene, CDR1 is MGHRA and CDR2 is YSYEKL. The receptor was derived from an adult who was a healthcare worker with PCR-confirmed SARS-CoV-2 infection or an uninfected control (not recorded which). The chain uses TRBV4-1 and TRBJ2-7, with D perhaps matching TRBD2 (5 bases). The sequencing input was whole blood. CDR3 sequence: CASSQQRSYEQYF. For the CDR3, the DNA is TGCGCCAGCAGCCAACAGCGGAGCTACGAGCAGTACTTC.